These 16 T cell receptor beta chains share one sample of origin, sequenced in a study of blood T cell repertoires in COVID-19. Clones were sequenced by immunoSEQ multiplex PCR, and TCRdb holds only the in-frame ones, with some missing. The table records tens of thousands of clones, around 74% of them present only once. The sample consisted of peripheral blood. These receptors came from a human donor in a cohort sampled during active COVID-19.

The rearrangement links TRBV28 to TRBJ2-1; 9 bases align to TRBD1. Germline values: CDR1 MDHEN, CDR2 SYDVKM. Unmatched junction bases numbered 8, after V lost 3 bases and J lost 8 bases. This CDR3 comprises 15 residues. The CDR3 sequence: CASSLPRTGVDEQFF. The CDR3 DNA reads as TGTGCCAGCAGTTTGCCAAGGACAGGGGTCGATGAGCAGTTCTTC.

The V call is TRBV2, the J call TRBJ2-7; TRBD1 aligns across 9 bases. Germline V gene data show CDR1 as SNHLY and CDR2 as FYNNEI. Unmatched junction bases numbered 4, after V lost 2 bases and J lost 2 bases. The CDR3 is 15 residues long. As DNA, the CDR3 is TGTGCCAGCAGTGAATTGACAGGGGGAACCTACGAGCAGTACTTC. Residues: CASSELTGGTYEQYF.

The chain links TRBV7-9 to TRBJ2-1, with D perhaps matching TRBD2 (5 bases). This CDR3 comprises 14 residues. Germline V CDR1 and CDR2: SEHNR, FQNEAQ (reference sequence). Trimming cost V 5 bases and J 5 bases, with 13 bases left between them. CDR3 DNA sequence: TGTGCCAGCAGCCACCCAAGCGGTAACAATGAGCAGTTCTTC. It codes for CASSHPSGNNEQFF.

The chain has TRBV7-8 and TRBJ1-6; unclear D gene. The CDR3 runs to 17 residues. Looked up from germline, CDR1 is SGHVS and CDR2 is FQNEAQ. V was pared by 1 base and J by 0 bases, with 10 bases between. CDR3 coding DNA: TGTGCCAGCAGCTTAGAATACCAGGCCTCCTATAATTCACCCCTCCACTTT. This encodes CASSLEYQASYNSPLHF. Variable domain in full (rest from reference TRBV7-8 and TRBJ1-6): GAGVSQSPRYKVAKRGQDVALRCDPISGHVSLFWYQQALGQGPEFLTYFQNEAQLDKSGLPSDRFFAERPEGSVSTLKIQRTQQEDSAVYLCASSLEYQASYNSPLHFGNGTRLTVT.

V is TRBV7-3 and J is TRBJ2-1; 9 nucleotides align to TRBD2. V lost 0 bases and J lost 4; bases outside the gene matches: 1. This CDR3 has 15 residues. In germline, CDR1 is SGHTA, CDR2 FQGTGA. This CDR3 is CASSLTSGGYNEQFF. DNA for the CDR3: TGTGCCAGCAGCTTAACCAGCGGGGGGTACAATGAGCAGTTCTTC. Drawing the rest from reference TRBV7-3 and TRBJ2-1, the complete variable domain is GAGVSQTPSNKVTEKGKYVELRCDPISGHTALYWYRQSLGQGPEFLIYFQGTGAADDSGLPNDRFFAVRPEGSVSTLKIQRTERGDSAVYLCASSLTSGGYNEQFFGPGTRLTVL.

This clone was counted between two and nine times. V and J are TRBV2 and TRBJ2-3, with TRBD2 matching 12 bases. V lost 3 bases to trimming and J lost 8 bases; unmatched junction nucleotides: 6. Germline CDR1 and CDR2: SNHLY and FYNNEI. This CDR3 is built from 15 residues. The CDR3 loop reads CASSDSSGGAGTQYF. CDR3 sequence (DNA): TGTGCCAGCAGTGACTCTAGCGGGGGGGCAGGTACGCAGTATTTT.

The J gene is TRBJ2-7, the V gene TRBV28; 9 bases agree with TRBD1. The CDR3 length is 14 residues. V dropped 1 base and J dropped 5; count of bases not matched to a gene: 3. Germline V gives CDR1 MDHEN, CDR2 SYDVKM. The chain's CDR3 is CASSLSQGAHEQYF. The CDR3 nucleotides are TGTGCCAGCAGTTTATCACAGGGGGCCCACGAGCAGTACTTC.

This chain joins TRBV10-3 and TRBJ2-6; D is uncertain. V dropped 7 bases and J dropped 0 bases, with 4 bases sitting between them. CDR1 and CDR2 from the germline V gene are ENHRY and SYGVKD. CDR3 length equals 13 residues. CDR3 bases: TGTGCCATCATTCACTCTGGGGCCAACGTCCTGACTTTC. This gives the protein CAIIHSGANVLTF.

The chain couples TRBV5-1 to TRBJ2-7, with 8 bases aligning to TRBD2. The V gene's germline CDR1 is SGHRS and CDR2 YFSETQ. The V and J ends lost 3 bases and 3 bases, in that order; junction bases with no gene match: 8. The CDR3 length is 15 residues. CDR3 sequence: CASSYTSGNYYEQYF. The CDR3 DNA reads TGCGCCAGCAGCTACACTAGCGGAAATTACTACGAGCAGTACTTC.

The chain combines TRBV29-1 with TRBJ2-1; 7 positions match TRBD2. This CDR3 spans 14 amino acids. The germline V gene encodes CDR1 SQVTM and CDR2 ANQGSEA. Trimming at V came to 3 bases and at J to 0 bases, leaving 2 bases not matched to a gene. In nucleotides, the CDR3 is TGCAGCGTTGACGGGGGGAGCTCCTACAATGAGCAGTTCTTC. As protein: CSVDGGSSYNEQFF.

CDR3 region: CSAGGPGGEQYF. DNA of the CDR3: TGCAGCGCCGGGGGCCCAGGGGGCGAGCAGTACTTC. J is TRBJ2-7 and V is TRBV29-1; D possibly corresponds to TRBD1 (7 bases). The germline V gene has CDR1 SQVTM and CDR2 ANQGSEA. V lost 7 bases to trimming and J lost 6 bases, with 16 bases between them. CDR3 length: 12 amino acids.

The chain uses TRBV6-2 or TRBV6-3 and TRBJ2-7, with TRBD2 identical over 7 bases. Per germline, CDR1 MNHEY and CDR2 SVGEGT. This CDR3 is built from 14 residues. Trimming cost V 4 bases and J 3 bases; bases outside gene matches: 6. CDR3 loop: CASSLTGGNYEQYF. The CDR3, as DNA: TGTGCCAGCAGTTTAACGGGGGGAAACTACGAGCAGTACTTC.

For the CDR3, the DNA is TGTGCCAGCATGGGGGGACAGGGGTGGACCACTGAAGCTTTCTTT. Encoded protein: CASMGGQGWTTEAFF. The genes are TRBV2 and TRBJ1-1; 10 bases map to TRBD1. J was trimmed by 4 bases and V by 7 bases; bases with no gene match: 9. Germline-derived CDR1 and CDR2 are SNHLY and FYNNEI. The CDR3 has 15 residues.

CDR3 sequence: CASSKGTRGRYEQYF. The CDR3 nucleotides are TGTGCCAGCAGCAAAGGGACCAGGGGACGCTACGAGCAGTACTTC. J is TRBJ2-7 and V is TRBV21-1; the table names TRBD1, a call not compared with the DNA. TRBV21-1 is reported as a pseudogene. The CDR3 totals 15 residues.

V usage is TRBV4-3 and J usage is TRBJ1-6; D unclear. Germline V gene sequence: CDR1 LGHNA, CDR2 YSLEER. The CDR3 is made up of 13 amino acids. The V and J ends lost 1 base and 9 bases respectively, with 7 bases between them. This chain's CDR3 is CASSQVRGSPLHF. The CDR3 nucleotides read TGCGCCAGCAGCCAAGTACGCGGTTCACCCCTCCACTTT.

The chain is built from TRBV5-8 and TRBJ2-6, with D possibly being TRBD1 (6 bases). The V gene's germline CDR1 is SGHTS and CDR2 YDEGEE. There are 15 residues in the CDR3. V was pared by 4 bases and J by 0 bases, with 8 bases between. This chain's CDR3 is CASSKQGSGANVLTF. As DNA, the CDR3 is TGTGCCAGCAGCAAACAGGGCTCTGGGGCCAACGTCCTGACTTTC.